The rows below give T cell receptor beta chains drawn from one sample of a study of regulatory T cells in long-lasting Graves disease. TCRdb reprocessed the multiplex PCR reads with MiXCR, giving one entry per CDR3 protein. The sample yields roughly 450,000 distinct CDR3 sequences, under 25% seen once. This sample comprised peripheral blood mononuclear cells (PBMCs), obtained when the disease was refractory, from a patient treated with antithyroid drugs. These receptors all stem from a female donor with Graves disease. Both conserved end residues are trimmed from each CDR3. The order of the fields is D gene, V gene, clone size, CDR3 protein. D genes are given only for firm matches. Clone size, where shown, is once, few, many, or a class for clones that have expanded.

D gene: TRBD2
V gene: TRBV7-9
clone size: .
CDR3 protein: ASSRLAGGMNTGELF

D gene: .
V gene: TRBV27
clone size: few
CDR3 protein: ASSSGLSSGTYEQY

D gene: .
V gene: TRBV11-1
clone size: many
CDR3 protein: ASSFGYNEQF

D gene: TRBD1
V gene: TRBV7-2
clone size: many
CDR3 protein: ASSPDRAYSPLH

D gene: TRBD1
V gene: TRBV5-6
clone size: .
CDR3 protein: ASSFPSGTGATGELF

D gene: .
V gene: TRBV6-5
clone size: many
CDR3 protein: ASSYPPGELF

D gene: TRBD2
V gene: TRBV3-1
clone size: .
CDR3 protein: ASSRNWASGTVGGTQY

D gene: .
V gene: TRBV12-5
clone size: many
CDR3 protein: ASGWTENTEAF

D gene: .
V gene: TRBV7-2
clone size: many
CDR3 protein: ASSRKRGRGNTEAF

D gene: TRBD1
V gene: TRBV28
clone size: many
CDR3 protein: AINRGSYEQY

D gene: TRBD2
V gene: TRBV12-3/TRBV12-4
clone size: few
CDR3 protein: ASGTSGYNEQF

D gene: .
V gene: TRBV4-2
clone size: .
CDR3 protein: ASSQMAGEVPYEQY

D gene: .
V gene: TRBV4-3
clone size: few
CDR3 protein: ASSQLQGHQPQH

D gene: TRBD2
V gene: TRBV5-6
clone size: .
CDR3 protein: ASALAGGQETQY

D gene: TRBD1
V gene: TRBV24-1
clone size: .
CDR3 protein: ATSDSLQGAVYNEQF

D gene: .
V gene: TRBV20-1
clone size: few
CDR3 protein: SARDRRGLGGYPQETQY

D gene: TRBD1
V gene: TRBV6-4
clone size: few
CDR3 protein: ASSWGQNVGYT

D gene: TRBD1
V gene: TRBV7-3
clone size: few
CDR3 protein: ASSPGGRPSGKLF

D gene: TRBD2
V gene: TRBV28
clone size: many
CDR3 protein: ASSTPYGLADTDTQY

D gene: .
V gene: TRBV12-3/TRBV12-4
clone size: many
CDR3 protein: ASSLVAAPDSPAPQY

D gene: .
V gene: TRBV7-9
clone size: .
CDR3 protein: ASAGQSQETQY

D gene: .
V gene: TRBV2
clone size: many
CDR3 protein: ASSVVSGNTIY

D gene: .
V gene: TRBV6-1
clone size: .
CDR3 protein: ASSEEGRLPYEQY

D gene: .
V gene: TRBV28
clone size: many
CDR3 protein: ASSSVWPGPTYGEQY

D gene: .
V gene: TRBV20-1
clone size: few
CDR3 protein: SAEMATNTGELF

D gene: .
V gene: TRBV11-2
clone size: many
CDR3 protein: ASRGGGGEKLF

D gene: .
V gene: TRBV9
clone size: many
CDR3 protein: ASSVEGGTYEQY

D gene: .
V gene: TRBV7-2
clone size: few
CDR3 protein: ASSLWVAGANYGYT

D gene: .
V gene: TRBV6-1
clone size: .
CDR3 protein: ASSRGQILTEAF

D gene: .
V gene: TRBV12-3/TRBV12-4
clone size: few
CDR3 protein: ASSSGFTSSGNTIY

D gene: TRBD2
V gene: TRBV20-1
clone size: .
CDR3 protein: SARGPSGGWGETQY

D gene: .
V gene: TRBV3-1
clone size: .
CDR3 protein: ASSLGQLITGAF

D gene: .
V gene: TRBV6-1
clone size: .
CDR3 protein: ASSVRSGNTEAF

D gene: .
V gene: TRBV6-1
clone size: .
CDR3 protein: ASTGDGNTEAF

D gene: TRBD1
V gene: TRBV12-3/TRBV12-4
clone size: many
CDR3 protein: ASSPRTGKRTF

D gene: .
V gene: TRBV19
clone size: .
CDR3 protein: ASSSVAGTRNSPLH

D gene: .
V gene: TRBV29-1
clone size: few
CDR3 protein: SVEVQWETQY

D gene: .
V gene: TRBV6-1
clone size: .
CDR3 protein: ASSTTDRGKDTEAF

D gene: .
V gene: TRBV3-1
clone size: .
CDR3 protein: ASSQVGDEQF

D gene: TRBD1
V gene: TRBV12-3/TRBV12-4
clone size: many
CDR3 protein: ASGTGPNEKLF

D gene: TRBD1
V gene: TRBV24-1
clone size: many
CDR3 protein: ATSEGTGGRGYT

D gene: .
V gene: TRBV28
clone size: many
CDR3 protein: ASSFDGNTGELF

D gene: TRBD1
V gene: TRBV15
clone size: many
CDR3 protein: ATSRDPTDRGNGYT

D gene: TRBD1
V gene: TRBV20-1
clone size: many
CDR3 protein: SAREDRDYEQY

D gene: TRBD1
V gene: TRBV7-2
clone size: .
CDR3 protein: ASSFGTGRRRNNEQF

D gene: .
V gene: TRBV19
clone size: many
CDR3 protein: ASSGTHLETQY

D gene: .
V gene: TRBV6-1
clone size: many
CDR3 protein: ASGRTAEAF

D gene: .
V gene: TRBV2
clone size: many
CDR3 protein: ASSGEYEQY

D gene: .
V gene: TRBV30
clone size: few
CDR3 protein: AWSLSNQPQH

D gene: .
V gene: TRBV19
clone size: .
CDR3 protein: ASSKGPGTSGETQY

D gene: TRBD1
V gene: TRBV6-1
clone size: .
CDR3 protein: ASGLQGGYT

D gene: .
V gene: TRBV28
clone size: many
CDR3 protein: ASSLYSPRAYEQY

D gene: TRBD1
V gene: TRBV6-5
clone size: few
CDR3 protein: ASSYGQGVYEQY

D gene: .
V gene: TRBV5-1
clone size: many
CDR3 protein: ASSLGLSDSEKLF